The 28 T cell receptor beta chains given below trace back to one sample, sequenced in a study of shared T cell receptors in the human thymus. Assay used: immunoSEQ multiplex PCR; TCRdb lists only in-frame clones, some missing. This sample has over 65,000 clones, with roughly 96% found just once. Sequenced input: thymocytes. The receptors come from a human donor.

J is TRBJ2-7 and V is TRBV10-3; no clear D gene. The germline V and J ends were trimmed by 6 bases and 3 bases, with 18 bases remaining between them. CDR1 is ENHRY and CDR2 is SYGVKD in the germline V gene. The CDR3 has 15 amino acids. In DNA form, the CDR3 reads TGTGCCATCAGGGCTCTGAGCGAACCACTCTACGAGCAGTACTTC. It is translated as CAIRALSEPLYEQYF.

The rearrangement joins TRBV9 to TRBJ2-7; unclear D gene. The germline V gene has CDR1 SGDLS and CDR2 YYNGEE. Between the trimmed V and J ends, which lost 1 base and 0 bases, there was a span of 14 bases. The CDR3 sequence is 16 residues long. The CDR3 nucleotides are TGTGCCAGCAGCGTAAGCATCCGTACGAGCTCCTACGAGCAGTACTTC. Protein product: CASSVSIRTSSYEQYF.

This chain connects TRBV6-7 to TRBJ1-5; D may be TRBD1 (6 bases). TRBV6-7 is noted as an ORF with a role that remains uncertain. The CDR3 loop spans 17 amino acids. The germline V and J ends were trimmed by 2 bases and 1 base, with 15 bases remaining between them. The CDR3 protein is CASSYRSYRESNQPQHF. DNA of the CDR3: TGTGCCAGCAGTTACAGGTCTTACAGGGAGAGCAATCAGCCCCAGCATTTT.

The rearrangement links TRBV19 to TRBJ1-2, with D tentatively TRBD1 (5 bases). Deletions cut 3 bases from V and 3 bases from J, with 14 bases between. This CDR3 comprises 15 residues. Germline V CDR1 and CDR2: LNHDA, SQIVND (reference sequence). The CDR3: CASSISGVTDYGYTF. The CDR3 nucleotides are TGTGCCAGTAGTATCTCGGGGGTTACTGACTATGGCTACACCTTC. Complete variable domain (other parts from reference TRBV19 and TRBJ1-2): DGGITQSPKYLFRKEGQNVTLSCEQNLNHDAMYWYRQDPGQGLRLIYYSQIVNDFQKGDIAEGYSVSREKKESFPLTVTSAQKNPTAFYLCASSISGVTDYGYTFGSGTRLTVV.

The V and J genes are TRBV27 and TRBJ2-3; 9 nucleotides match TRBD1. Germline trimming cut 5 bases from V and 0 bases from J; bases unmatched to any gene: 6. The germline gives CDR1 MNHEY, CDR2 SMNVEV (reference sequence). The CDR3 has 16 residues. CDR3 coding DNA: TGTGCCAGCAGTCCCCGGACAGGGGATAGCACAGATACGCAGTATTTT. Protein product: CASSPRTGDSTDTQYF.

The CDR3 sequence is CASSPDRGDGYTF. Written as DNA, the CDR3 is TGTGCCAGCAGTCCTGACAGGGGAGATGGCTACACCTTC. This chain connects TRBV27 to TRBJ1-2; TRBD1 aligns across 8 bases. The junction had 5 bases not matched to a gene; V was cut back by 5 bases and J by 6 bases. Germline CDR1 is MNHEY and CDR2 is SMNVEV (reference sequence). The CDR3 covers 13 residues.

This clone appeared a single time. The J gene is TRBJ2-7, the V gene TRBV13, with D maybe TRBD2 (5 bases). This CDR3 is built from 15 residues. The V end lost 1 base, the J end lost 6 bases, and 16 bases lay between the germline ends. Germline V gene sequence: CDR1 PRHDT, CDR2 FYEKMQ (reference sequence). Written as DNA, the CDR3 is TGTGCCAGCAGCTTAGAGTGGCAGCAAGAGGGCGAGCAGTACTTC. The encoded protein is CASSLEWQQEGEQYF.

The chain is built from TRBV5-1 and TRBJ1-2; 7 bases agree with TRBD1. The CDR3 consists of 14 residues. V shed 1 base, J shed 5 bases, and the junction held 5 bases outside the gene matches. CDR1 and CDR2 from the germline V gene are SGHRS and YFSETQ. The DNA of the CDR3 is TGCGCCAGCAGCTTGACAGGGGAGGGGTATGGCTACACCTTC. It translates to CASSLTGEGYGYTF.

The chain uses TRBV6-1 and TRBJ2-1; weak D call: TRBD1 (6 bases). The CDR3 extends over 20 amino acids. CDR1 and CDR2 (germline): MNHNS, SASEGT. V was clipped by 2 bases and J by 4 bases, with 27 bases between them. The DNA of the CDR3 is TGTGCCAGCAGTGAAATCCGGGCAGGGGTTGGTTTTAAGAAATACAATGAGCAGTTCTTC. This sequence encodes CASSEIRAGVGFKKYNEQFF.

V is TRBV27 and J is TRBJ1-4, with 11 positions matching TRBD1. After removal of 1 base from V and 2 bases from J, the junction contained 18 bases not matched to a gene. The CDR3 contains 22 residues. The germline V gene encodes CDR1 MNHEY and CDR2 SMNVEV (reference sequence). The DNA of the CDR3 is TGTGCCAGCAGTTTATTTTCGGCGGGGGGGACAGGGGGTATGAGTACTAATGAAAAACTGTTTTTT. Its protein is CASSLFSAGGTGGMSTNEKLFF.

V and J are TRBV7-3 and TRBJ2-3; the match to TRBD2 covers 14 bases. Trimming at V came to 6 bases and at J to 9 bases, leaving 11 bases not matched to a gene. The CDR3 extends over 16 amino acids. The germline V gene has CDR1 SGHTA and CDR2 FQGTGA. The CDR3 nucleotides are TGTGCCAGCAGGGCGGCCGGGACTAGCGGGGGTACGACGCAGTATTTT. The encoded protein is CASRAAGTSGGTTQYF.

The chain joins TRBV5-1 to TRBJ2-5, with TRBD1 identical over 9 bases. Germline V lookup: CDR1 SGHRS, CDR2 YFSETQ. The CDR3 is made up of 15 amino acids. Trimming took 0 bases from V and 3 from J; bases not matched to a gene: 3. The CDR3 DNA reads TGCGCCAGCAGCTTGGACAGGGGGCAGAAAGAGACCCAGTACTTC. Its translation: CASSLDRGQKETQYF.

The chain recombines TRBV20-1 with TRBJ2-7; unclear D gene. The CDR3 covers 11 residues. Germline V lookup: CDR1 DFQATT, CDR2 SNEGSKA (reference sequence). Trimming removed 6 bases at V and 3 bases at J, with 9 bases between. The CDR3 coding sequence is TGCAGTGCAAATACAGACTACGAGCAGTACTTC. Its protein product is CSANTDYEQYF.

The genes are TRBV5-1 and TRBJ2-1; 8 nucleotides match TRBD1. Germline V gives CDR1 SGHRS, CDR2 YFSETQ. V lost 1 base and J lost 15; bases outside the gene matches: 24. The CDR3 consists of 18 residues. The CDR3 nucleotides are TGCGCCAGCAGCTTGAGTGCCGGGACAGGATTAACTACAATGAGGGGGTTCTTC. Amino acids: CASSLSAGTGLTTMRGFF.

The gene calls are TRBV12-5 and TRBJ2-7; the D gene is possibly TRBD2 (6 bases). CDR1 is LGHNT and CDR2 is FRNRAP in the germline V gene. The V end was cut by 3 bases, the J end by 1 base, with 10 bases between. The CDR3 has 14 amino acids. For the CDR3, the DNA is TGTGCTAGTGGTTTACCCGGGGGTTCCTACGAGCAGTACTTC. Its translation: CASGLPGGSYEQYF. The full variable domain, its missing parts supplied by reference TRBV12-5 and TRBJ2-7, is DARVTQTPRHKVTEMGQEVTMRCQPILGHNTVFWYRQTMMQGLELLAYFRNRAPLDDSGMPKDRFSAEMPDATLATLKIQPSEPRDSAVYFCASGLPGGSYEQYFGPGTRLTVT.

The CDR3 sequence: CASSFGFRGRTGYEQYF. The CDR3 DNA reads TGTGCCAGCAGCTTTGGGTTCAGGGGACGTACAGGATACGAGCAGTACTTC. This chain uses TRBV5-6 with TRBJ2-7; tentative D call: TRBD1 (6 bases). The CDR3 spans 17 residues. CDR1 SGHDT and CDR2 YYEEEE come from the germline V gene. V lost 2 bases and J 4 bases, leaving 22 bases between the germline ends.

J is TRBJ2-3 and V is TRBV18; 16 bases are a match to TRBD2. Germline V gene lookup returns CDR1 KGHSH and CDR2 LQKENI. J gave up 4 bases and V 8 bases, and 9 bases lay outside the gene matches. The CDR3 extends over 17 amino acids. The CDR3 reads CASVPGTSGGEPDTQYF. The CDR3 DNA reads TGTGCCAGCGTTCCCGGGACTAGCGGGGGGGAGCCAGATACGCAGTATTTT.

The gene calls are TRBV7-9 and TRBJ1-1; possible D gene TRBD1, 6 bases. Germline CDR1 is SEHNR and CDR2 is FQNEAQ (reference sequence). The CDR3 is 14 residues long. With 6 bases removed from V and 1 base from J, the gap between germline ends came to 12 bases. CDR3 DNA: TGTGCCAGCAGTGCGCGACAGGCGAACACTGAAGCTTTCTTT. Its translation is CASSARQANTEAFF.

The chain joins TRBV5-1 to TRBJ1-4; D might be TRBD1 (6 bases). CDR1 is SGHRS, CDR2 YFSETQ, per germline. Trimming left V 5 bases short and J 7 bases short, with 15 bases between. The CDR3 consists of 14 residues. In nucleotides, the CDR3 is TGCGCCAGCAGGACCGACAGGAGATTTGAAAAACTGTTTTTT. The encoded protein is CASRTDRRFEKLFF.

The rearrangement joins TRBV5-4 to TRBJ2-7; a possible D gene is TRBD2 (6 bases). This CDR3 has 15 amino acids. V was cut by 2 bases and J by 1 base, with 13 bases left in between. The germline gives CDR1 SGHNT, CDR2 YYREEE (reference sequence). CDR3 DNA: TGTGCCAGCAGCTTTTGGCGGGGAAGGTCCTACGAGCAGTACTTC. Translated: CASSFWRGRSYEQYF.

V usage is TRBV4-3 and J usage is TRBJ2-3; 14 bases are shared with TRBD2. The CDR3 totals 19 residues. V lost 3 bases, J lost 0 bases, and 8 bases stayed unmatched. Germline loops: CDR1 LGHNA, CDR2 YSLEER. The CDR3 DNA reads as TGCGCCAGCAGCCACACGGGACTAGCGGGGGCCCCTAGCACAGATACGCAGTATTTT. Amino acids: CASSHTGLAGAPSTDTQYF.

The chain has TRBV7-2 and TRBJ1-1; D perhaps matches TRBD1 (6 bases). The V and J ends lost 2 bases and 8 bases respectively, with 21 bases between them. This CDR3 is built from 16 residues. The V gene's germline CDR1 is SGHTA and CDR2 FQGNSA. CDR3 sequence: CASSLWSHTPGGEAFF. The CDR3 DNA reads TGTGCCAGCAGCTTATGGTCCCACACTCCCGGGGGCGAAGCTTTCTTT.

The chain links TRBV7-2 to TRBJ2-5; 9 positions match TRBD1. The junction had 9 bases not matched to a gene; V was cut back by 3 bases and J by 4 bases. Germline lookup yields CDR1 SGHTA and CDR2 FQGNSA. The CDR3 totals 16 residues. The CDR3 DNA reads as TGTGCCAGCAGCTTGAGCCGGGACAGGGTTCGAGAGACCCAGTACTTC. This gives the protein CASSLSRDRVRETQYF.

The genes are TRBV2 and TRBJ2-2; D not certain. Germline V CDR1 and CDR2: SNHLY, FYNNEI. CDR3 size: 14 residues. V lost 6 bases, J lost 2 bases, and 10 bases lay in between. CDR3 sequence: CASRRQANTGELFF. CDR3 in DNA: TGTGCCAGCAGACGACAAGCCAACACCGGGGAGCTGTTTTTT.

The chain is built from TRBV6-6 and TRBJ1-4; a weak D match, TRBD1 (6 bases). Trimming took off 0 bases at V and 7 bases at J, with 12 bases between the two ends. Germline V gene sequence: CDR1 MNHNY, CDR2 SVGAGI (reference sequence). This CDR3 is built from 15 residues. The CDR3 DNA is TGTGCCAGCAGTTACTCGGGGGGCGAAGGTGAAAAACTGTTTTTT. As protein: CASSYSGGEGEKLFF.

The chain carries TRBV2 and TRBJ1-3; D is ambiguous. CDR1 is SNHLY and CDR2 is FYNNEI in the germline V gene. The CDR3 is 14 residues long. Between the trimmed V and J ends, which lost 11 bases and 1 base, there was a span of 15 bases. CDR3 protein: CAAAGRVSGNTIYF. CDR3 bases: TGTGCCGCAGCAGGAAGAGTTTCTGGAAACACCATATATTTT. Full variable domain (outside the CDR3, taken from reference TRBV2 and TRBJ1-3): EPEVTQTPSHQVTQMGQEVILRCVPISNHLYFYWYRQILGQKVEFLVSFYNNEISEKSEIFDDQFSVERPDGSNFTLKIRSTKLEDSAMYFCAAAGRVSGNTIYFGEGSWLTVV.

This clone appeared once. V and J are TRBV5-1 and TRBJ2-5, with 7 bases aligning to TRBD1. From germline, CDR1 is SGHRS and CDR2 YFSETQ. This CDR3 region has 15 residues. The junction had 5 bases not matched to a gene; V was cut back by 0 bases and J by 3 bases. In nucleotides, the CDR3 is TGCGCCAGCAGCTTGGCCCGAGGGACAGAAGAGACCCAGTACTTC. Its translation: CASSLARGTEETQYF.

The genes are TRBV5-4 and TRBJ1-2, with 9 positions matching TRBD1. V dropped 4 bases and J dropped 5; count of bases not matched to a gene: 3. CDR1 and CDR2 from the germline V gene are SGHNT and YYREEE (reference sequence). The CDR3 has 13 residues. CDR3 in amino acids: CASSDRGIYGYTF. CDR3 in DNA: TGTGCCAGCAGCGACAGGGGGATTTATGGCTACACCTTC.